What follows describes a single T cell receptor beta chain. Its antigen remains unidentified. Prior to sequencing, the ViraFEST assay stimulated PBMC with viral peptide pools, which expanded the antigen-specific CD4+ T cells. It was after roughly ten days of culture that CD4+ T cells were isolated. The person was diagnosed with PCR-confirmed SARS-CoV-2 infection between March and December 2020. With roughly 9.1 ug/ml peptides and around 9.6 IU/ml IL-2, a few million PBMC per well were cultured. Using immunoSEQ multiplex PCR, the repertoire was profiled, and TCRdb retains in-frame clones only, with some absent. The sample lists about 19,000 clones; approximately 74% were seen once. This record comes from a study of vaccination effects on CD4 cells after COVID-19. Study details: Subjects were given two BNT162b2 or mRNA-1273 vaccine doses. Samples came 142 and 148 days after COVID-19 diagnosis, before vaccination. Notes on the study in general: In convalescents, post-vaccine spike-reactive clones were mainly new clones induced by vaccination.

The CDR3 has 14 residues. V was shortened by 7 bases and J by 6 bases, with 16 bases between the two germline ends. Germline lookup yields CDR1 SNHLY and CDR2 FYNNEI. The clonotype was recovered from a human donor who had a prior SARS-CoV-2 infection. The chain uses TRBV2 and TRBJ1-5; weak D call: TRBD1 (5 bases). The specimen comprised CD4+ T cells from PBMCs cultured with SARS-CoV-2 spike peptides, sampled before COVID-19 vaccination. The CDR3 DNA sequence: TGTGCCAGCACGGATGGGGGAATAGGTCAGCCCCAGCATTTT. It specifies CASTDGGIGQPQHF.